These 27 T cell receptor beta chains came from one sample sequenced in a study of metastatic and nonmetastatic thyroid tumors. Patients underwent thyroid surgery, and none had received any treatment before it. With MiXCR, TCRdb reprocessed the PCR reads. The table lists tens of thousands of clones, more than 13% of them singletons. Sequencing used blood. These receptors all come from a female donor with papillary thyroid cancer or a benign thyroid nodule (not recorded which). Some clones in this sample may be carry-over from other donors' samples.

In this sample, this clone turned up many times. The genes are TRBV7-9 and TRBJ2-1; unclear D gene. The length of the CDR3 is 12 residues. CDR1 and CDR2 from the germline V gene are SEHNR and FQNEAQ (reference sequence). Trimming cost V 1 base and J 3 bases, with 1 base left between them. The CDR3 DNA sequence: TGTGCCAGCAGCTTAGTCTACAATGAGCAGTTCTTC. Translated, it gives CASSLVYNEQFF.

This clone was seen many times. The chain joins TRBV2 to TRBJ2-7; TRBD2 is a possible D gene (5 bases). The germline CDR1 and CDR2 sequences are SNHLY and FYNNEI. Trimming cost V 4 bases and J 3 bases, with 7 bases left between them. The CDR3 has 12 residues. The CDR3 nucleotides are TGTGCCAGCAGTGTTGAGGGCTACGAGCAGTACTTC. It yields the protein CASSVEGYEQYF. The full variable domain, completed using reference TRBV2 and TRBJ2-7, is EPEVTQTPSHQVTQMGQEVILRCVPISNHLYFYWYRQILGQKVEFLVSFYNNEISEKSEIFDDQFSVERPDGSNFTLKIRSTKLEDSAMYFCASSVEGYEQYFGPGTRLTVT.

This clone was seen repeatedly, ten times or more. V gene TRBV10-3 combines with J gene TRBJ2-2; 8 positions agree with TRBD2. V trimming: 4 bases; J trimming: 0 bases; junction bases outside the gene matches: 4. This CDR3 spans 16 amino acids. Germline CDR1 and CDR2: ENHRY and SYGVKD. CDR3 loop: CAISGGRGANTGELFF. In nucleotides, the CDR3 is TGTGCCATCAGTGGCGGGCGGGGGGCGAACACCGGGGAGCTGTTTTTT.

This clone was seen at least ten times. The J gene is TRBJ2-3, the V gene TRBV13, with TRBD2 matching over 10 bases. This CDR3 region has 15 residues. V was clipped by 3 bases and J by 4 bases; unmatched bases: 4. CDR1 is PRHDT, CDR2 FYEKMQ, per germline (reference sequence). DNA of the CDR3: TGTGCCAGCAGCTTTCCGAGCGGGGGGGCAGATACGCAGTATTTT. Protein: CASSFPSGGADTQYF. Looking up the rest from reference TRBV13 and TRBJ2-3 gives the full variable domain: AAGVIQSPRHLIKEKRETATLKCYPIPRHDTVYWYQQGPGQDPQFLISFYEKMQSDKGSIPDRFSAQQFSDYHSELNMSSLELGDSALYFCASSFPSGGADTQYFGPGTRLTVL.

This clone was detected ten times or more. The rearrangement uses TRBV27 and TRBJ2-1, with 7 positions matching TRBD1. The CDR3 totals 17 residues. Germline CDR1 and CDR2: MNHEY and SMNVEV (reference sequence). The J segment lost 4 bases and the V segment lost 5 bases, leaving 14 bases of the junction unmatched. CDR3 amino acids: CASSVNQGVRPYNEQFF. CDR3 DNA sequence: TGTGCCAGCAGTGTGAACCAGGGGGTAAGACCTTACAATGAGCAGTTCTTC.

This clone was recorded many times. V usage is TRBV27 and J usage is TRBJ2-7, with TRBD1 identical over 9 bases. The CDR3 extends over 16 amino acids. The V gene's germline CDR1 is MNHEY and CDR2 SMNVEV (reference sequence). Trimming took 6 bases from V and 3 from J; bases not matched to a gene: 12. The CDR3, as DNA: TGTGCCAGCAGAAGTGGGACAGGGAAAAGAGGCTACGAGCAGTACTTC. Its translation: CASRSGTGKRGYEQYF.

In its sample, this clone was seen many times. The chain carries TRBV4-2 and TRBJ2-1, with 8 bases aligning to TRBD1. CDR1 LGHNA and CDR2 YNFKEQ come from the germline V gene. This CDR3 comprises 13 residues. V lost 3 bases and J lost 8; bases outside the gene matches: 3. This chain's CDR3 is CASSHLTGDEQFF. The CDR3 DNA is TGTGCCAGCAGCCACTTGACAGGGGATGAGCAGTTCTTC.

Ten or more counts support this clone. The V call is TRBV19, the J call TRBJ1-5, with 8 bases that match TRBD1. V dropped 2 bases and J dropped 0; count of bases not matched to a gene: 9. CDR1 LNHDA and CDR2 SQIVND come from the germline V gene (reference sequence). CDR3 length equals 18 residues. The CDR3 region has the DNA TGTGCCAGTAGTATATCCCTCGGACAGGGCCATAGCAATCAGCCCCAGCATTTT. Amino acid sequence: CASSISLGQGHSNQPQHF. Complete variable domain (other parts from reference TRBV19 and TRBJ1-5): DGGITQSPKYLFRKEGQNVTLSCEQNLNHDAMYWYRQDPGQGLRLIYYSQIVNDFQKGDIAEGYSVSREKKESFPLTVTSAQKNPTAFYLCASSISLGQGHSNQPQHFGDGTRLSIL.

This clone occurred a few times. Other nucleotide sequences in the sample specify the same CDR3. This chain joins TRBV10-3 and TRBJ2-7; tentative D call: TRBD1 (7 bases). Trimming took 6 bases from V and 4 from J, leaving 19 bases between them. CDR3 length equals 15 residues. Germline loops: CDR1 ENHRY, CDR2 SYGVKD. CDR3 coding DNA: TGTGCCATCAGGGAGGGGCAGGGGGTTGGGTACGAGCAGTACTTC. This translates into CAIREGQGVGYEQYF.

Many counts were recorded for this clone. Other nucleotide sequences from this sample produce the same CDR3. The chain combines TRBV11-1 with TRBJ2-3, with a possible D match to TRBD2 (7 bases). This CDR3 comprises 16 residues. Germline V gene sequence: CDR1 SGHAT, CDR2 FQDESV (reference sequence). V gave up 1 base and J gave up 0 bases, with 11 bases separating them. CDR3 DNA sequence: TGTGCCAGCAGCTTAGGTCGGGGGGCTAGCACAGATACGCAGTATTTT. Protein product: CASSLGRGASTDTQYF.

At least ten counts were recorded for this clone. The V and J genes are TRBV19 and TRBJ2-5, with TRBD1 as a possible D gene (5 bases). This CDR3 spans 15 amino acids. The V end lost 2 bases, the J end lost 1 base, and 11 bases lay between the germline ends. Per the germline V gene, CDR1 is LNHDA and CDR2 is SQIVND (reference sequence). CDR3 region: CASSITGVGQETQYF. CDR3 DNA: TGTGCCAGTAGTATAACAGGAGTTGGCCAAGAGACCCAGTACTTC.

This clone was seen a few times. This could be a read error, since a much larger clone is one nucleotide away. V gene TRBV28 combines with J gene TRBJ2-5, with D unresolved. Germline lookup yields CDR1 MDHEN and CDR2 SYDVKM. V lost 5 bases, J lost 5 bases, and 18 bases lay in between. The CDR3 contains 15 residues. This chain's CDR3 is CASSPTWTVGETQYF. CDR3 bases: TGTGCCAGCAGTCCTACTTGGACCGTGGGGGAGACCCAGTACTTC. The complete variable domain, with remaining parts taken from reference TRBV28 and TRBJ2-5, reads DVKVTQSSRYLVKRTGEKVFLECVQDMDHENMFWYRQDPGLGLRLIYFSYDVKMKEKGDIPEGYSVSREKKERFSLILESASTNQTSMYLCASSPTWTVGETQYFGPGTRLLVL.

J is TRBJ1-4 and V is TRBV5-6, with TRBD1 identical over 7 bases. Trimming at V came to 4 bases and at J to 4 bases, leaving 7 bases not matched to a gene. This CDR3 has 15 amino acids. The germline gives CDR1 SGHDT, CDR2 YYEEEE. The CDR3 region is CASSGTGTDNEKLFF. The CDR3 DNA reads TGTGCCAGCAGCGGAACCGGGACAGATAATGAAAAACTGTTTTTT.

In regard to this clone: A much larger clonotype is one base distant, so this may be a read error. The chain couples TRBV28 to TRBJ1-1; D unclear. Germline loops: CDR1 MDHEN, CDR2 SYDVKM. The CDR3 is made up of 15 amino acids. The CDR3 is CASRAVGWKNTESFF. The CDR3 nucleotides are TGTGCCAGCAGGGCGGTTGGGTGGAAGAACACTGAATCTTTCTTT.

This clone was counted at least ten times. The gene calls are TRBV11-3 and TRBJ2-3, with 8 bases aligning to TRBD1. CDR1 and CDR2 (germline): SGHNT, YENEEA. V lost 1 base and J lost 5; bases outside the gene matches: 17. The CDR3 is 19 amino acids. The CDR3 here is CASSLGGVVPGQVIDTQYF. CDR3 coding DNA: TGTGCCAGCAGCTTAGGGGGAGTTGTCCCGGGACAGGTGATAGATACGCAGTATTTT.

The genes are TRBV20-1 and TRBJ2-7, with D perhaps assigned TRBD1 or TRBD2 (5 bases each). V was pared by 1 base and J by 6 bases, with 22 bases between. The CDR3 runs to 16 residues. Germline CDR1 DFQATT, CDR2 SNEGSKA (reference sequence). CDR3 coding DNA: TGCAGTGCTAGAGCCCCGGGACCCACCGGGGCTACCGAGCAGTACTTC. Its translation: CSARAPGPTGATEQYF.

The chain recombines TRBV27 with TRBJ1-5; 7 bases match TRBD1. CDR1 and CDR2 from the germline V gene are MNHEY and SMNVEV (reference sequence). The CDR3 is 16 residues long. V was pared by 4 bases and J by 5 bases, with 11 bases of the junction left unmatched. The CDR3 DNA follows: TGTGCCAGCAGTTATTGGGACAGCCCGTCTGATCAGCCCCAGCATTTT. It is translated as CASSYWDSPSDQPQHF.

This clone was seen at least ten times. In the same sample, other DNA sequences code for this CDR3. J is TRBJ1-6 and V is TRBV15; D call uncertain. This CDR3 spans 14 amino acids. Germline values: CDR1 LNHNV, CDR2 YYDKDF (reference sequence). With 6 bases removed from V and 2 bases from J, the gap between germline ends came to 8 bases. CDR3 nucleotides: TGTGCCACCAGGGAGGGCCCCTATAATTCACCCCTCCACTTT. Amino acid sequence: CATREGPYNSPLHF.

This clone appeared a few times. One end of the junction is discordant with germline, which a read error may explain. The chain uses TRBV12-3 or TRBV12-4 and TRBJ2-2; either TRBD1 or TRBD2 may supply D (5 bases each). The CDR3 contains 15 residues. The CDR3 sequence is CASSSGTTNTWELFF. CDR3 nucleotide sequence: TGTGCCAGCAGCTCCGGGACCACGAACACCTGGGAGCTTTTTTTT.

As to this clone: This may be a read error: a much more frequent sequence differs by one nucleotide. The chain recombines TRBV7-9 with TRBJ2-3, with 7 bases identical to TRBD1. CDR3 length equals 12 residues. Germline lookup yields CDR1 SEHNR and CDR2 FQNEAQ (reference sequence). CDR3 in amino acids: CASSLETGHEDF. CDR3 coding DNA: TGTGCCAGCAGCTTAGAGACAGGGCATGAGGATTTT.

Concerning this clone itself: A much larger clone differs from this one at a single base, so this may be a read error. The CDR3: CASSQLTYGQGGDTQYF. As DNA, the CDR3 is TGTGCCAGCAGTCAGCTCACCTATGGACAGGGGGGAGATACGCAGTATTTT. V usage is TRBV6-6 and J usage is TRBJ2-3; TRBD1 agrees at 10 bases. Germline V gene data show CDR1 as MNHNY and CDR2 as SVGAGI (reference sequence). Losses at the gene ends were 5 bases for V and 5 bases for J; bases not matched to a gene: 13. The CDR3 contains 17 residues.

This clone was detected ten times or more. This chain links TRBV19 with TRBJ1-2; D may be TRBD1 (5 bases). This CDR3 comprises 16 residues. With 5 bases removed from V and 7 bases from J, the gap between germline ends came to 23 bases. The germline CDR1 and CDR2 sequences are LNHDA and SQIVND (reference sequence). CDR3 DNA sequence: TGTGCCAGTAGTCGCGGGACCCAACCTATGGCGGGTGGCTACACCTTC. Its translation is CASSRGTQPMAGGYTF.

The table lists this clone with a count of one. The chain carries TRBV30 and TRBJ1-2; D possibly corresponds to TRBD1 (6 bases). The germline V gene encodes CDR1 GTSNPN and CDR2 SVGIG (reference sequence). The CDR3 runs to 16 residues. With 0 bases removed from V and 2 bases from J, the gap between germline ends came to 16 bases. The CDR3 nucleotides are TGTGCCTGGAGTGTACAGGGTGCCCTCCCCAACTATGGCTACACCTTC. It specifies CAWSVQGALPNYGYTF. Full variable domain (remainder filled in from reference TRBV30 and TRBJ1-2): SQTIHQWPATLVQPVGSPLSLECTVEGTSNPNLYWYRQAAGRGLQLLFYSVGIGQISSEVPQNLSASRPQDRQFILSSKKLLLSDSGFYLCAWSVQGALPNYGYTFGSGTRLTVV.

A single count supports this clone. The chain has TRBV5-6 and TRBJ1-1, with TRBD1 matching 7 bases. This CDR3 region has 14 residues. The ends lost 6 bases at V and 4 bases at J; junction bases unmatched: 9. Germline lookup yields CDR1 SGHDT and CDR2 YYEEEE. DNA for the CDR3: TGTGCCAGCACTCCGGCCCGGGACAGCACTGAAGCTTTCTTT. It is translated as CASTPARDSTEAFF.

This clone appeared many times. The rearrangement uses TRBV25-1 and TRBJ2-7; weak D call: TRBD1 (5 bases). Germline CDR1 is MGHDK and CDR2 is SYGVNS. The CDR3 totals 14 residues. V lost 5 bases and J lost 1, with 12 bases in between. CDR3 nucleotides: TGTGCCAGCAGTAAGACAGCGATATCCTACGAGCAGTACTTC. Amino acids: CASSKTAISYEQYF.

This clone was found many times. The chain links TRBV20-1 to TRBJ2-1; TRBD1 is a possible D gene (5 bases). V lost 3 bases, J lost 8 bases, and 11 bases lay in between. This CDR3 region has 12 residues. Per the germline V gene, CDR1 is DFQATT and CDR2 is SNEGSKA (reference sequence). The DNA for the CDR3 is TGCAGTGCTAGCTGGGGCAGGGATGAGCAGTTCTTC. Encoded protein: CSASWGRDEQFF.

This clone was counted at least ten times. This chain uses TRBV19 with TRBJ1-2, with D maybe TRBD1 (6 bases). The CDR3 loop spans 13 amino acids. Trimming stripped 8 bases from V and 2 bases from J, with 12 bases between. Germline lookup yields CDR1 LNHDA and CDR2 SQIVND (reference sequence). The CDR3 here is CASRSGANYGYTF. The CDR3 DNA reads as TGTGCCAGTCGTTCAGGGGCAAACTATGGCTACACCTTC.